This TCR beta chain was sequenced in a study of CD8 T cells in Susac syndrome. RNA amounts of about 0.5 to 1 ug underwent reverse transcription with random hexamers. Amplification of TCR beta CDR3 spanned 54 Vbeta and 13 Jbeta via immunoSEQ multiplex PCR. TCRdb used MiXCR to reprocess the immunoSEQ multiplex PCR reads, holding one entry per CDR3 protein. This table holds around 95,000 distinct CDR3 sequences, nearly 97% found once. The CDR3 sequence is 12 residues long. Germline V gene data show CDR1 as DFQATT and CDR2 as SNEGSKA (reference sequence). The junction had 5 bases not matched to a gene; V was cut back by 4 bases and J by 8 bases. Sequencing of TCR beta, carried out with a high-throughput approach, was applied to CD8+ and CD4+ T cells from the blood.

The V gene is TRBV20-1, the J gene TRBJ2-1, with TRBD2 matching over 7 bases. This sequence was found in a human donor with Susac syndrome. Specimen: CD8+ T cells from PBMCs. In DNA, the CDR3 is TGCAGTGCTACCGGACTAGAATATGAGCAGTTCTTC. It yields the protein CSATGLEYEQFF.